This T cell receptor (beta chain) is from a study of Graves' ophthalmopathy and Graves' hyperthyroidism. Study-wide background: At the time of initial diagnosis and before any treatment, peripheral blood was collected. General study results and limits: Blood samples also showed most expanded thyroid clonotypes exceeding 0.001 frequency.

On this clonotype itself: The antigen is not known. Because the CDR3's place on the DNA is in doubt, the DNA is left out and the CDR3 is given as listed by TCRdb.

Germline V lookup: CDR1 ENHRY, CDR2 SYGVKD. Inclusive of both ends, the CDR3 amounts to 14 amino acids. Excluded: other autoimmune disease, uncontrolled infection, pregnancy or lactation. Diagnosis used clinical symptoms, serum thyroxine, TRAb, thyroid ultrasound and orbital computed tomography. RNA transcripts yielded amplified TCR beta CDR3 regions. Scientists carried out first-round RT-PCR using HTBI primers and then a second-round multiplex PCR. One entry per CDR3 protein results from TCRdb running MiXCR on the multiplex PCR reads. This sample has about 700,000 distinct CDR3 sequences, with roughly two fifths found just once.

Sequenced input: peripheral blood. This chain uses TRBV10-3 with TRBJ1-1; the D call in the table, TRBD1, was not verified against the DNA. This clonotype was sampled from an adult man with Graves' ophthalmopathy. The CDR3 spells CAICSAAPGTAAFF.